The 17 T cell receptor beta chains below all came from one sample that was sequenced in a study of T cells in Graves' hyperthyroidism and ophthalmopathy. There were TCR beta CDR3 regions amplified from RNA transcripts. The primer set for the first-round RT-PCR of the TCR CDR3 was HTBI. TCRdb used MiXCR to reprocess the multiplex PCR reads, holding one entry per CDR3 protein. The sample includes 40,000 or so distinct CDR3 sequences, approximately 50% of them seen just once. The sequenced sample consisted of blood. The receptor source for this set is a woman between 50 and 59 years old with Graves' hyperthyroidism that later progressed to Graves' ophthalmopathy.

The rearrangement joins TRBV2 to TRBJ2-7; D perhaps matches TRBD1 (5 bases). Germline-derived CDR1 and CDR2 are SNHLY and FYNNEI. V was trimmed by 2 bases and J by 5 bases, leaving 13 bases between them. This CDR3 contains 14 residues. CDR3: CASSERSGANEQYF. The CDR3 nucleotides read TGTGCCAGCAGTGAAAGGTCTGGGGCCAACGAGCAGTACTTC.

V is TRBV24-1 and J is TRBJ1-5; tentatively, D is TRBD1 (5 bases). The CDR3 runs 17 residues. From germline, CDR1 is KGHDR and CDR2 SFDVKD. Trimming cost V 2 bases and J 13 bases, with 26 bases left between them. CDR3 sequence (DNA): TGTGCCACCAGTGATTCCCCCGGGACTAAGGGCAAGAGGGAGCAGCATTTT. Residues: CATSDSPGTKGKREQHF.

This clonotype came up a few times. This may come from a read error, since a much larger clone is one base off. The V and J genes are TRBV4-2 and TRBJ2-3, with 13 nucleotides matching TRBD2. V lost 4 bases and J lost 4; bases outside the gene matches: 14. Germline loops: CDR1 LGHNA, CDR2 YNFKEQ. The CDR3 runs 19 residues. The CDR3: CASSRDLTSGRIPPDTQYF. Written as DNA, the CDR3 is TGTGCCAGCAGCCGAGATCTGACTAGCGGGAGGATTCCCCCAGATACGCAGTATTTT.

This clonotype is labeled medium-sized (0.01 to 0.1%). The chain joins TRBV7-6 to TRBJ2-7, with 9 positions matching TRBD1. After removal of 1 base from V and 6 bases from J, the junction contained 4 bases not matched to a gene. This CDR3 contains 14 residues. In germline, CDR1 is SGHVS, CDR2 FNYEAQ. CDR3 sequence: CASSLVTGGSEQYF. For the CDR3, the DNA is TGTGCCAGCAGCTTAGTGACAGGGGGAAGCGAGCAGTACTTC.

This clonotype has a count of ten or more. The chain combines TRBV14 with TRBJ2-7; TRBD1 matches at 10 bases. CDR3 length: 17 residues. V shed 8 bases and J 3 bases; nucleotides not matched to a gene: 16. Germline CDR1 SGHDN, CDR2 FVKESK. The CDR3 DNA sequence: TGTGCCAGCTCCGGGACAGGGGCCGCAAAGGGCCGCTACGAGCAGTACTTC. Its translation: CASSGTGAAKGRYEQYF. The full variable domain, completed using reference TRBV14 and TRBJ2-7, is EAGVTQFPSHSVIEKGQTVTLRCDPISGHDNLYWYRRVMGKEIKFLLHFVKESKQDESGMPNNRFLAERTGGTYSTLKVQPAELEDSGVYFCASSGTGAAKGRYEQYFGPGTRLTVT.

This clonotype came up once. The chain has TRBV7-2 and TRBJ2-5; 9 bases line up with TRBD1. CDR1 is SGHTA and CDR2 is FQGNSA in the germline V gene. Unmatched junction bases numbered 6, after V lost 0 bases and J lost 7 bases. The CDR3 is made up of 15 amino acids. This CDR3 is CASSLAQGAERTQYF. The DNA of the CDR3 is TGTGCCAGCAGCTTAGCACAGGGGGCTGAGAGGACCCAGTACTTC.

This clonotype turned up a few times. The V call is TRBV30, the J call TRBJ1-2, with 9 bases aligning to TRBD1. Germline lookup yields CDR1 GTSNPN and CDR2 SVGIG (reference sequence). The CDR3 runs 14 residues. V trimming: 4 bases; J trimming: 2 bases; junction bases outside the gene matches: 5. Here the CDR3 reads CAWTGTGKNYGYTF. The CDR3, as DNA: TGTGCCTGGACGGGGACAGGGAAAAACTATGGCTACACCTTC.

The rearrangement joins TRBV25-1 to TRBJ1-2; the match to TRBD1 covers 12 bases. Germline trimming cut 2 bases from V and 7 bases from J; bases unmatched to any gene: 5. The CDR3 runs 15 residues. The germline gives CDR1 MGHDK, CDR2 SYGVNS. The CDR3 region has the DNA TGTGCCAGCAGTGAACCGGGACAGGGGGCCGGTGGCTACACCTTC. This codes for CASSEPGQGAGGYTF.

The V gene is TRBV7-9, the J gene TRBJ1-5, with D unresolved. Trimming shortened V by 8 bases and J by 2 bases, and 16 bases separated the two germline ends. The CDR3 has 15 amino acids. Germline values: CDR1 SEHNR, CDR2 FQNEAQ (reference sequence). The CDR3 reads CASGQDRGGNQPQHF. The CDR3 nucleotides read TGTGCCAGCGGCCAAGATAGAGGTGGCAATCAGCCCCAGCATTTT.

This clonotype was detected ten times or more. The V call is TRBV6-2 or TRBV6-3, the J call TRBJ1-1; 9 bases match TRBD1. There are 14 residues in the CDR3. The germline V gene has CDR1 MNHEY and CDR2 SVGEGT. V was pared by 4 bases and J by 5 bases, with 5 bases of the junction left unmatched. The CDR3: CASSSSTGGTEAFF. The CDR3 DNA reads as TGTGCCAGCAGTTCCTCGACAGGGGGTACTGAAGCTTTCTTT.

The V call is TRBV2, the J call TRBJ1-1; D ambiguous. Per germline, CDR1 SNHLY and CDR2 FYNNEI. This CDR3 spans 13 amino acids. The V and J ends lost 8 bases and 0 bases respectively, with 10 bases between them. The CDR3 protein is CASGVAVNTEAFF. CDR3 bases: TGTGCCAGCGGTGTAGCGGTGAACACTGAAGCTTTCTTT. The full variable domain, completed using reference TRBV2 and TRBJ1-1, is EPEVTQTPSHQVTQMGQEVILRCVPISNHLYFYWYRQILGQKVEFLVSFYNNEISEKSEIFDDQFSVERPDGSNFTLKIRSTKLEDSAMYFCASGVAVNTEAFFGQGTRLTVV.

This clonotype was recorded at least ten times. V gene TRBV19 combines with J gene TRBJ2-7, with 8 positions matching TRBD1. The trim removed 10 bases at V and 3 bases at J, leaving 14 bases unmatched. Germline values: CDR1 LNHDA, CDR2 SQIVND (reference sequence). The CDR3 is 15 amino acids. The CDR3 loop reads CATTPGAGGVYEQYF. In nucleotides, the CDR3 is TGTGCCACCACCCCAGGGGCAGGGGGCGTCTACGAGCAGTACTTC.

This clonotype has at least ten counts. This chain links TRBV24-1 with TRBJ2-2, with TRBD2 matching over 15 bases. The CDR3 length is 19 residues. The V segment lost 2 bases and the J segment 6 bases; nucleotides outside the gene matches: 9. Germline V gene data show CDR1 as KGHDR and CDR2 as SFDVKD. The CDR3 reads CATSDSPGLAGGLSGELFF. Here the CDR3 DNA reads TGTGCCACCAGTGATTCACCGGGACTAGCGGGAGGACTCTCCGGGGAGCTGTTTTTT.

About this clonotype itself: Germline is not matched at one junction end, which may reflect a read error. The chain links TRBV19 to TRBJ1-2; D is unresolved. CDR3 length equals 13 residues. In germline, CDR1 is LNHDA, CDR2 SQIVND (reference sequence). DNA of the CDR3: TGTGCCAGGACTCATGGAGGTGGCTATGGCCACACCTTC. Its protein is CARTHGGGYGHTF.

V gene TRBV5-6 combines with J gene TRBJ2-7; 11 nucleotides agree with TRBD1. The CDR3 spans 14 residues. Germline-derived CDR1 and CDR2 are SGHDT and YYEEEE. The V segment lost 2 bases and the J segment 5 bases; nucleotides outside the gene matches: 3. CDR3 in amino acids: CASSLGQGAHEQYF. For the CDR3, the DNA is TGTGCCAGCAGCTTAGGACAGGGGGCCCACGAGCAGTACTTC.

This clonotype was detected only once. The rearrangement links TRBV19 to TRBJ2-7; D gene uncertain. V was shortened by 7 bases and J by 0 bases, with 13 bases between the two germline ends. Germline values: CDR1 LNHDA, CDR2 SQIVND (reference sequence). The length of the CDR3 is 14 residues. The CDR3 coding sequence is TGTGCCAGTAAGCCGGACGGAAACTCCTACGAGCAGTACTTC. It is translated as CASKPDGNSYEQYF.

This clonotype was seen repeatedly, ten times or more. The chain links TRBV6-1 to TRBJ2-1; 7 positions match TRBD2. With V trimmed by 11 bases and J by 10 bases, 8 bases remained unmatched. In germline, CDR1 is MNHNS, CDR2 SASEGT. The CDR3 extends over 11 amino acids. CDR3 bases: TGTGCCGTATGGGGGGGTGCCGAGCAGTTCTTC. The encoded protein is CAVWGGAEQFF.